Following are 5 T cell receptor beta chains from one sample sequenced in a study of T cell responses to AZD1222 COVID-19 vaccine. The assay was immunoSEQ multiplex PCR, and TCRdb's table has in-frame clones only and misses some. The sample holds 250,000 to 300,000 clones; 94% are singletons and the top ten take around 0.6%. The sample in question was peripheral blood, obtained 28 days after the second AZD1222 dose. The receptors originated from an adult who received the AZD1222 COVID-19 vaccine.

This rearrangement joins TRBV3-1 (or the pseudogene TRBV3-2) to TRBJ1-2; 10 nucleotides align to TRBD1. The germline gives CDR1 LGHDT, CDR2 YNNKEL (reference sequence). J was trimmed by 4 bases and V by 2 bases; bases with no gene match: 10. This CDR3 is 17 amino acids long. The CDR3 DNA follows: TGTGCCAGCAGCCAAAGGACAGGGGGAGTTGTAATCTATGGCTACACCTTC. It yields the protein CASSQRTGGVVIYGYTF.

The chain combines TRBV28 with TRBJ1-2; no definite D call. CDR3 length: 13 amino acids. The germline gives CDR1 MDHEN, CDR2 SYDVKM. V lost 5 bases and J 4 bases, leaving 11 bases between the germline ends. The DNA of the CDR3 is TGTGCCAGCAGTAAAGCGGCCACCTATGGCTACACCTTC. Translating it yields CASSKAATYGYTF.

J is TRBJ1-5 and V is TRBV7-8; 8 bases agree with TRBD1. This CDR3 has 15 amino acids. Germline V gene data show CDR1 as SGHVS and CDR2 as FQNEAQ. V shed 1 base, J shed 4 bases, and the junction held 3 bases outside the gene matches. The CDR3 DNA sequence: TGTGCCAGCAGCTTAGGGACAGGGCTGAATCAGCCCCAGCATTTT. The encoded protein is CASSLGTGLNQPQHF.

The V call is TRBV7-3, the J call TRBJ2-1, with D tentatively TRBD1 (6 bases). Germline V CDR1 and CDR2: SGHTA, FQGTGA. Trimming removed 2 bases at V and 12 bases at J, with 14 bases between. CDR3 size: 13 residues. This CDR3 is CASSLAPARGQFF. The CDR3 DNA follows: TGTGCCAGCAGCTTAGCACCGGCCAGGGGGCAGTTCTTC.

On this clone itself: Relative to the germline gene, one junction end is altered; a read error may explain this. The genes are TRBV24-1 and TRBJ2-7, with 7 positions matching TRBD2. Germline-derived CDR1 and CDR2 are KGHDR and SFDVKD. The CDR3 sequence is 11 residues long. As DNA, the CDR3 is TGTGCCACCAGTGATTTTGACGGGGGGTGCTTC. It translates to CATSDFDGGCF.